The 11 T cell receptor beta chains given below trace back to one sample, sequenced in a study of CD8+ T cells in alopecia areata. The authors extracted RNA and reverse transcribed it into cDNA as the sequencing template. Clones were read by immunoSEQ multiplex PCR, and TCRdb kept only the in-frame ones, dropping some. This table holds 100,000 to 120,000 clones, 45% to 70% found once. The specimen was CD8+ T cells sorted from blood. These receptors all come from a human donor in good health.

The chain has TRBV18 and TRBJ2-2, with D perhaps TRBD1 (6 bases). Germline V gives CDR1 KGHSH, CDR2 LQKENI. V dropped 7 bases and J dropped 1 base, with 16 bases sitting between them. The CDR3 has 16 amino acids. CDR3 amino acids: CASYYIPGQNTGELFF. In DNA form, the CDR3 reads TGTGCCAGCTACTACATTCCGGGACAGAACACCGGGGAGCTGTTTTTT.

The chain employs TRBV4-2 and TRBJ2-7; maybe TRBD2 (7 bases). The CDR3 runs 15 residues. Trimming took off 0 bases at V and 2 bases at J, with 11 bases between the two ends. The germline V gene has CDR1 LGHNA and CDR2 YNFKEQ. CDR3 nucleotide sequence: TGTGCCAGCAGCCAAGATCGAGGGGGGGCCTACGAGCAGTACTTC. It encodes CASSQDRGGAYEQYF.

The chain combines TRBV5-4 with TRBJ2-2, with a possible D match to TRBD2 (5 bases). CDR1 is SGHNT, CDR2 YYREEE, per germline (reference sequence). The CDR3 sequence is 16 residues long. The V and J ends lost 2 bases and 4 bases respectively, with 15 bases between them. Written as DNA, the CDR3 is TGTGCCAGCAGCTTCCGGGATATTAGAGGCACCGGGGAGCTGTTTTTT. Encoded protein: CASSFRDIRGTGELFF.

The chain employs TRBV7-8 and TRBJ1-1, with D possibly being TRBD1 (6 bases). Germline CDR1 is SGHVS and CDR2 is FQNEAQ. This CDR3 spans 14 amino acids. Between the trimmed V and J ends, which lost 4 bases and 1 base, there was a span of 10 bases. CDR3 nucleotide sequence: TGTGCCAGCAGCTACCAGGGGTGGAACACTGAAGCTTTCTTT. Residues: CASSYQGWNTEAFF. Together with reference TRBV7-8 and TRBJ1-1, the CDR3 gives the full variable domain: GAGVSQSPRYKVAKRGQDVALRCDPISGHVSLFWYQQALGQGPEFLTYFQNEAQLDKSGLPSDRFFAERPEGSVSTLKIQRTQQEDSAVYLCASSYQGWNTEAFFGQGTRLTVV.

Only a few counts were recorded for this clone. This chain joins TRBV5-4 and TRBJ2-5; 9 positions agree with TRBD1. The germline V gene has CDR1 SGHNT and CDR2 YYREEE (reference sequence). J lost 1 base, V lost 4 bases, and 8 bases had no gene match. The CDR3 is made up of 16 amino acids. The chain's CDR3 is CASSGRDRDPQETQYF. For the CDR3, the DNA is TGTGCCAGCAGCGGCAGGGACAGGGATCCCCAAGAGACCCAGTACTTC. The variable domain in full, with the rest retrieved from reference TRBV5-4 and TRBJ2-5, is ETGVTQSPTHLIKTRGQQVTLRCSSQSGHNTVSWYQQALGQGPQFIFQYYREEENGRGNFPPRFSGLQFPNYSSELNVNALELDDSALYLCASSGRDRDPQETQYFGPGTRLLVL.

The chain is built from TRBV5-1 and TRBJ2-1; no clear D. The CDR3 length is 16 residues. The germline V gene encodes CDR1 SGHRS and CDR2 YFSETQ. V shed 0 bases and J shed 0 bases, with 10 bases lying between them. The DNA of the CDR3 is TGCGCCAGCAGCTTGGGACCAAGGAGCTCCTACAATGAGCAGTTCTTC. It specifies CASSLGPRSSYNEQFF.

This clone was detected only a few times. The J gene is TRBJ2-7, the V gene TRBV28; D call uncertain. The CDR3 is made up of 15 amino acids. The germline V and J ends were trimmed by 2 bases and 2 bases, with 13 bases remaining between them. From germline, CDR1 is MDHEN and CDR2 SYDVKM. CDR3 loop: CASSLPGSGTYEQYF. The CDR3 DNA follows: TGTGCCAGCAGTTTACCGGGTTCAGGCACCTACGAGCAGTACTTC.

In the case of this clone: Since a much larger clone is just one base distant, this may be a read error. Other nucleotide sequences from this sample produce the same CDR3. The V call is TRBV5-5, the J call TRBJ2-7; 7 bases agree with TRBD1. Germline trimming cut 5 bases from V and 7 bases from J; bases unmatched to any gene: 6. Germline CDR1 and CDR2: SGHKS and YYEKEE (reference sequence). This CDR3 region has 12 residues. The CDR3 bases are TGTGCCAGCAGTTTCACAGGGGAAGAGCAGTACTTC. It yields the protein CASSFTGEEQYF. Filled out from reference TRBV5-5 and TRBJ2-7, the complete variable domain reads DAGVTQSPTHLIKTRGQQVTLRCSPISGHKSVSWYQQVLGQGPQFIFQYYEKEERGRGNFPDRFSARQFPNYSSELNVNALLLGDSALYLCASSFTGEEQYFGPGTRLTVT.

The J gene is TRBJ2-7, the V gene TRBV27; TRBD1 might be the D (6 bases). Germline lookup yields CDR1 MNHEY and CDR2 SMNVEV (reference sequence). V gave up 3 bases and J gave up 3 bases, with 9 bases separating them. The CDR3 has 13 residues. CDR3 DNA sequence: TGTGCCAGCAGTTTGAAACAGGGCTACGAGCAGTACTTC. Residues: CASSLKQGYEQYF.

This sequence joins TRBV6-4 and TRBJ2-1; 7 bases align to TRBD2. Losses at the gene ends were 3 bases for V and 4 bases for J; bases not matched to a gene: 3. Germline V gene lookup returns CDR1 MRHNA and CDR2 SNTAGT. CDR3 length equals 14 residues. CDR3 sequence: CASSETGGYNEQFF. CDR3 sequence (DNA): TGTGCCAGCAGTGAAACCGGGGGGTACAATGAGCAGTTCTTC.

The V gene is TRBV10-3, the J gene TRBJ1-2; perhaps TRBD1 as D (6 bases). Germline V CDR1 and CDR2: ENHRY, SYGVKD. V lost 2 bases to trimming and J lost 11 bases, with 24 bases between them. This CDR3 has 16 amino acids. The CDR3 protein is CAISEIGRGSANIYTF. DNA of the CDR3: TGTGCCATCAGTGAGATAGGCAGGGGATCAGCGAATATTTACACCTTC.